This T cell receptor (beta chain) came from a study of CD8+ T cells in alopecia areata. V lost 2 bases, J lost 7 bases, and 15 bases lay in between. CDR3 length: 15 amino acids. Germline CDR1 is SNHLY and CDR2 is FYNNEI. Sequencing relied on a cDNA template that was reverse transcribed from extracted RNA. Libraries were prepared by immunoSEQ multiplex PCR; TCRdb keeps only in-frame clonotypes and omits some of them. The sample consists of approximately 150,000 clones, around 54% of them appearing once. The table lists this clone with a few counts. Its target is unknown. Study observations and caveats: Scalp sequencing captures resident alphabeta T cells of normal skin too.

Material for sequencing was CD4+ T cells sorted from blood. This TCR was recovered from a human donor in good health. The rearrangement joins TRBV2 to TRBJ2-1, with D tentatively TRBD2 (6 bases). CDR3 protein: CASSELRAGNNEQFF. The CDR3, as DNA: TGTGCCAGCAGTGAACTAAGGGCGGGGAATAATGAGCAGTTCTTC.